Shown below are 14 T cell receptor beta chains from a single sample sequenced in a study of T cell changes during pregnancy in multiple sclerosis. Repertoires were generated with immunoSEQ multiplex PCR, while TCRdb's copy carries only in-frame clones and drops some. Seen here are some 70,000 clones, approximately 92% observed once, and the top ten hold approximately 2.1%. The sequencing here drew on peripheral blood, taken in the second trimester of pregnancy. Receptors originate from a female donor in good health, enrolled as a control in a pregnancy study.

This rearrangement joins TRBV19 to TRBJ1-2, with 8 bases aligning to TRBD1. Germline values: CDR1 LNHDA, CDR2 SQIVND (reference sequence). Trimming cost V 9 bases and J 4 bases; bases outside gene matches: 7. The CDR3 consists of 13 residues. The CDR3 region has the DNA TGTGCCAGCAGGACAGGGCCACTCTATGGCTACACCTTC. It codes for CASRTGPLYGYTF.

This rearrangement joins TRBV18 to TRBJ2-5, with D possibly TRBD2 on 5 matching bases. Per the germline V gene, CDR1 is KGHSH and CDR2 is LQKENI. The CDR3 extends over 16 amino acids. V lost 6 bases, J lost 0 bases, and 17 bases lay in between. CDR3 nucleotide sequence: TGTGCCAGCTCTCAACAGCGGCAATCATACCAAGAGACCCAGTACTTC. Protein: CASSQQRQSYQETQYF.

The V call is TRBV19, the J call TRBJ1-6, with D unclear. This CDR3 is built from 16 residues. Between the trimmed V and J ends, which lost 6 bases and 4 bases, there was a span of 16 bases. The germline CDR1 and CDR2 sequences are LNHDA and SQIVND (reference sequence). The CDR3, as DNA: TGTGCCAGTAGGAAAACCGTAGGAGGGTATAATTCACCCCTCCACTTT. Protein: CASRKTVGGYNSPLHF.

The rearrangement links TRBV27 to TRBJ2-2, with 7 bases matching TRBD2. J gave up 4 bases and V 3 bases, and 11 bases lay outside the gene matches. The CDR3 runs 17 residues. Germline CDR1 reads MNHEY; CDR2 reads SMNVEV (reference sequence). CDR3 loop: CASSFYGGGFRTGELFF. The CDR3 nucleotides are TGTGCCAGCAGTTTTTACGGCGGGGGATTTCGCACCGGGGAGCTGTTTTTT.

The chain has TRBV7-8 and TRBJ2-7; TRBD1 agrees at 7 bases. This CDR3 region has 15 residues. J gave up 3 bases and V 3 bases, and 8 bases lay outside the gene matches. The germline V gene has CDR1 SGHVS and CDR2 FQNEAQ. The CDR3 sequence: CASSFRDSLGYEQYF. DNA of the CDR3: TGTGCCAGCAGCTTCCGGGACAGCCTGGGCTACGAGCAGTACTTC.

J is TRBJ1-2 and V is TRBV6-5; weak D call: TRBD1 (5 bases). The V gene lost 3 bases and the J gene lost 1 base, with 6 bases spanning the gap. CDR1 is MNHEY, CDR2 SVGAGI, per germline. The CDR3 covers 13 residues. Here the CDR3 reads CASSYDSNYGYTF. In DNA form, the CDR3 reads TGTGCCAGCAGTTATGACAGTAACTATGGCTACACCTTC.

CDR3 residues: CASSETPGSDTQYF. The CDR3 DNA reads as TGTGCCAGCAGCGAGACACCGGGATCCGATACGCAGTATTTT. The gene calls are TRBV9 and TRBJ2-3, with D perhaps TRBD2 (5 bases). Germline CDR1 and CDR2: SGDLS and YYNGEE. V shed 3 bases and J shed 6 bases, with 14 bases lying between them. This CDR3 comprises 14 residues.

The genes are TRBV6-6 and TRBJ2-2; a possible D gene is TRBD1 (5 bases). The V gene's germline CDR1 is MNHNY and CDR2 SVGAGI (reference sequence). Trimming removed 11 bases at V and 3 bases at J, with 10 bases between. This CDR3 contains 12 residues. The CDR3 DNA is TGTGCCGGGGCAGGTGACACCGGGGAGCTGTTTTTT. It specifies CAGAGDTGELFF.

This chain joins TRBV11-2 and TRBJ1-1; TRBD1 matches 8 bases. After removal of 5 bases from V and 3 bases from J, the junction contained 8 bases not matched to a gene. CDR3 length: 15 amino acids. CDR1 and CDR2 from the germline V gene are SGHAT and FQNNGV. The CDR3 bases are TGTGCCAGCAGCATCCAGGGGGCGCGGGACACTGAAGCTTTCTTT. Its translation is CASSIQGARDTEAFF.

The chain carries TRBV7-2 and TRBJ1-1; TRBD1 might be the D (6 bases). Trimming stripped 5 bases from V and 5 bases from J, with 12 bases between. The germline CDR1 and CDR2 sequences are SGHTA and FQGNSA. This CDR3 region has 13 residues. This chain's CDR3 is CASSQQQGTEAFF. The DNA of the CDR3 is TGTGCCAGCAGCCAACAACAGGGAACTGAAGCTTTCTTT.

This chain links TRBV11-2 with TRBJ2-5; possibly TRBD2 for D (7 bases). CDR1 SGHAT and CDR2 FQNNGV come from the germline V gene. Trimming removed 5 bases from V and 5 bases from J, with 15 bases in between. The CDR3 loop spans 14 amino acids. The CDR3 DNA reads TGTGCCAGCAGCCCCGGGGGGCGCGGGGAGACCCAGTACTTC. As protein: CASSPGGRGETQYF.

The chain is built from TRBV2 and TRBJ1-1, with 8 bases that match TRBD1. V lost 4 bases to trimming and J lost 10 bases; unmatched junction nucleotides: 5. There are 12 residues in the CDR3. From germline, CDR1 is SNHLY and CDR2 FYNNEI. CDR3 sequence (DNA): TGTGCCAGCAGTGTGGGCAGGGGGCGAGCTTTCTTT. Its translation: CASSVGRGRAFF.

The chain combines TRBV19 with TRBJ1-1; 9 bases match TRBD1. The CDR3 length is 17 residues. V was clipped by 1 base and J by 0 bases; unmatched bases: 6. Germline CDR1 and CDR2: LNHDA and SQIVND (reference sequence). The DNA of the CDR3 is TGTGCCAGTAGTATAGGACAGGGGGGAGCAATGAACACTGAAGCTTTCTTT. It is translated as CASSIGQGGAMNTEAFF. The variable domain in full, with the rest retrieved from reference TRBV19 and TRBJ1-1, is DGGITQSPKYLFRKEGQNVTLSCEQNLNHDAMYWYRQDPGQGLRLIYYSQIVNDFQKGDIAEGYSVSREKKESFPLTVTSAQKNPTAFYLCASSIGQGGAMNTEAFFGQGTRLTVV.

The chain links TRBV27 to TRBJ1-2; D not resolved. V shed 0 bases and J shed 4 bases, with 12 bases lying between them. Germline values: CDR1 MNHEY, CDR2 SMNVEV (reference sequence). The CDR3 has 15 residues. This CDR3 reads CASSLSSGNVYGYTF. The CDR3 bases are TGTGCCAGCAGTTTATCATCCGGGAACGTCTATGGCTACACCTTC.